This entry features one TCR beta chain sequence. No cognate antigen has been identified for it. Per-nucleotide qualities are absent, and no much larger clonotype sits a single base away. The cohort was made up of approximately 700 healthy bone marrow donors. At the time of sampling, all cohort members were nominally healthy, though unrecorded immune exposures were likely present. The donor was CMV seronegative and was included in the group of a few hundred seronegative cohort members. Each donor provided a peripheral blood sample, and peripheral blood mononuclear cells were used for TCR beta sequencing. The Qiagen DNeasy Blood Extraction Kit was used to extract genomic DNA from the blood cell samples. This sample was included in a study of cytomegalovirus exposure and HLA in healthy donors (dated by TCRdb to 2016 to 2017). Regarding the complete study: An earlier analysis of some 500 of the donors reported 250 to 300 Gb of sequence data and around 110 million unique TCR beta sequences from 150 million to 200 million T cells. About 310 gigabases of sequencing data and approximately 93 million unique TCR sequences were included in an early release covering 550 to 800 HLA-typed donors. Of the roughly 400 genotyped donors, over 80% were placed in the genetic ancestry cluster associated with self-reported Caucasian donors. The aim of the study was to test whether cataloging public T cell receptors could identify signatures of past pathogen exposure. The study used immunosequencing to profile the T cell repertoires of about 670 subjects and linked those repertoires to cytomegalovirus serostatus. Along with the roughly 610-subject first cohort, a separate validation cohort of roughly 110 different subjects was used. To predict cytomegalovirus infection status, the study brought together high-throughput TCR immunosequencing, statistical association of individual TCRs with disease status, and machine learning. To study patterns of TCR occurrence, a later analysis re-analyzed previously published TCR beta repertoires from just over 650 donors and added high-resolution HLA genotyping. In the later analysis, no new phenotypic data were used to find candidate immune exposures; instead, reliance was placed on TCR beta sequences and their occurrence across donors. To decide whether each TCR beta V gene segment behaved as functional or pseudogenic, an earlier analysis of some 600 of the donors relied on high-throughput TCR beta sequencing. Donor age, sex, ethnicity and CMV serostatus were compiled together with the repertoire data. In a later genetic analysis, genome-wide SNP genotypes for 398 of the 666 donors were used, and that subset was treated as a discovery cohort. All discovery cohort repertoires had been generated using a single sequencing platform. Both class I and class II loci were covered by HLA typing, at four-digit resolution. Typing coverage varied by locus: about 629-630 donors for A, B, C, DRB1 and DQB1; about 520 for DQA1; about 600 for DPA1; some 470 for DPB1. Because of strong linkage in the cohort, roughly five DR-DQ haplotypes were treated as single units for association and clustering. Among about 370 genotyped donors of the cohort, an average of roughly 230,000 unique TCR beta nucleotide sequences was sequenced per donor, of which about 18% were non-productive.

Paper-wide results and their limitations: In a later analysis, about 17,000 TCR beta sequences were associated with specific HLA alleles at a false discovery rate of 0.05. Compared with equally common non-associated chains, HLA-associated TCR beta chains in a later analysis were more clonally expanded and had lower generation probabilities. Linkage disequilibrium might explain the correlated functional status among segregating V segments, but an unknown experimental factor could not be excluded. When HLA alleles, especially DR and DQ, strongly co-occurred, attributing TCR associations to individual alleles was difficult. The authors suggested that the approach could potentially be extended to other disease states and immunological phenotypes. For the cohort, immune exposure information was limited to CMV serostatus. Because the 87-base-pair reads could not distinguish some IMGT-functional V segments, including TRBV6-2 and TRBV6-3, those segments were excluded. A further reported finding was that TCR beta sequences accurately predicted the HLA-A and HLA-B alleles for most subjects in the first cohort. Because counts were too low, roughly 18 rarely observed V segments, including chromosome 9 orphons, were left out of the earlier analysis of approximately 580 of the donors. In vitro tests confirmed that a few of the cytomegalovirus-associated TCR beta chains recognize cytomegalovirus antigens. A cluster of highly shared sequence variants was judged likely to be a technical artifact of the sequencing pipeline. While some public TCRs were present in many individuals, most TCR sequences turned up only very rarely across donors. V-gene and J-gene trimming of TCR beta chains was associated with a missense DCLRE1C variant in a later genetic analysis, and the association was replicated in an independent cohort. In a later analysis, TCR association rates were found to vary across HLA loci, with the most associated TCRs seen for DRB1 alleles and the fewest for HLA-C alleles. According to a later analysis, parvovirus B19, influenza, CMV and Epstein-Barr virus appeared linked to several top co-occurrence clusters. The presence/absence analyses assumed that sequencing depth was roughly uniform across donors, and that assumption may not be true. HLA typing was unavailable for some donors at each locus, so association tests used only the typed subset. Most CMV-associated TCR beta chains appeared to be HLA-restricted in a later analysis, and the HLA associations seemed to be driven largely by CMV exposure. Cytomegalovirus status was reported to be diagnosed by the classifier with high specificity and sensitivity in both the original and validation cohorts. In the study, some 160 TCR beta chains were listed as associated with cytomegalovirus. An earlier analysis of around 600 of the donors showed that most TCR beta V segments appeared in productive rearrangements either about 87% or about 30% of the time, which broadly matched IMGT annotations. This cohort had only TCR beta chains sequenced, and the lack of alpha or paired-chain data limited which features could be detected. Compared with the 666-donor mean, donors in an Asian-associated ancestry cluster had fewer N-insertions in productive TCRs, according to a later genetic analysis.

The CDR3 sequence holds 19 residues, the cysteine and phenylalanine included. Of all the DNA, just the CDR3 is kept, 57 bases in frame from base 1. For this chain, trimming is 0 bases at the V end and 2 bases at the J end, and the number of junction bases without a gene match is 12. The germline V gene encodes CDR1 SGDLS and CDR2 YYNGEE. Receptor amplification or capture employed the immunoSEQ multiplex PCR assay. For the multiplex PCR, a mixture combining 60 forward primers for TCR Vbeta segments and 13 reverse primers for TCR Jbeta segments was used. The CDR3 region of rearranged TCR beta genes was amplified from genomic DNA by a multiplex PCR assay. On the Illumina HiSeq System, the amplified TCR beta libraries were sequenced as 87-base-pair reads. In the source study's methods: Across the 666 repertoires, a later analysis counted roughly 77 million unique TCR beta chains, around 11 million of which were shared by at least two donors. To remove PCR and sequencing errors, raw reads were error-corrected and collapsed into unique sequences using a nearest-neighbor algorithm that merged closely related sequences. V, D and J gene segments were assigned by aligning CDR3 sequences to IMGT reference sequences. For a sequence to be retained, at least a six-nucleotide match to both a V gene segment and a J gene segment was required. A rearrangement counted as productive if the CDR3 had no stop codons and remained in frame with V and J, and every other rearrangement counted as non-productive. CDR3 was defined by IMGT convention, running from the second conserved V-encoded cysteine to the conserved J-encoded phenylalanine. The earlier analysis of approximately 500 of the donors excluded sequences that lacked an unambiguous match to a single V gene segment. In an earlier analysis of 587 of the donors, V segments were called functional above 56.7% productive rearrangements and were called segregating when the between-donor standard deviation exceeded 5%. A statistical classification framework was built for diagnosing cytomegalovirus status from the catalog of TCR beta chain sequences. In a later analysis, V and J genes were assigned by comparing TCR nucleotide sequences against IMGT/GENE-DB human TR gene sequences. The TCRdist pipeline was used in a later analysis to assign CDR3 sequences and most-parsimonious VDJ recombination scenarios. In a later analysis, each TCR beta chain was defined by its CDR3 amino acid sequence together with its V-gene family, and reads without a unique V-gene family were excluded. In a later analysis, 450 to 600 highly shared, low-generation-probability nucleotide sequences were removed to address suspected cross-contamination and a sequencing artifact. In a later analysis, a clonal expansion index was calculated for each public chain from normalized within-repertoire ranks of inferred template counts. In a later analysis, generation probabilities were computed using a VDJ recombination model fitted to out-of-frame rearrangements, and the results were checked against IGoR. In a later analysis, hypergeometric tests were used to score TCR-TCR, TCR-HLA and TCR-CMV co-occurrence, with a repertoire-size bias correction applied to TCR pairs. To estimate false discovery rates, a later analysis permuted the HLA or CMV assignments 20 times. In a later analysis, co-occurring TCRs were grouped using DBSCAN, with TCRdist sequence similarity added in when clustering inside HLA-allele-positive subsets. Repertoires with fewer than 30,000 or more than 120,000 public chains were left out of co-occurrence clustering, as were about five repertoires with anomalous nucleotide sharing. Entries here come from immuneACCESS through TCRdb and include only in-frame sequences with V and J called. Some clones fail to appear in such tables; in the studies checked, an unresolved V gene covers under half of the shortfall, and the cause of the remainder is unknown. That table gives V, J and clone size, and the DNA gave D and trimming. A total of about 160,000 clones appear in this sample, approximately 88% of them only once. 0.8% to 1.3% of the sample comes from the top ten.

The sample was PBMCs. The sequence derives from a man younger than 45 in good health and CMV-seronegative. The sequence is built from TRBV9 and TRBJ2-1, with 9 bases matching TRBD1. The DNA reads TGTGCCAGCAGCGTAGGGGGACAGGGCAGAGCGAATCCCTACAATGAGCAGTTCTTC. It translates to CASSVGGQGRANPYNEQFF.